This entry lists 21 T cell receptor beta chains sequenced from one sample in a study of human T cells and chemical hapten exposure. TCRdb redid the calling of the RACE reads with MiXCR, one entry per CDR3 protein. The sample consists of tens of thousands of distinct CDR3 sequences, around a third of them appearing once. Indicated time point: patch test 1, 2 weeks after DPC sensitization. The treatment here: therapeutic diphenylcyclopropenone sensitization with weekly scalp DPC. Material: whole blood, obtained in connection with sensitization to the hapten diphenylcyclopropenone (DPC). These receptors all stem from a man in his forties or fifties with alopecia areata. Some clones in this sample may be carry-over from other donors' samples.

The chain recombines TRBV5-5 with TRBJ1-5; D remains unclear. The CDR3 totals 15 residues. In germline, CDR1 is SGHKS, CDR2 YYEKEE (reference sequence). V shed 4 bases and J shed 2 bases, with 13 bases lying between them. The CDR3 DNA is TGTGCCAGCAGCCCGACGACCCATGGCAATCAGCCCCAGCATTTT. It encodes CASSPTTHGNQPQHF.

The chain combines TRBV12-3 or TRBV12-4 with TRBJ2-7, with 10 bases that match TRBD1. V shed 4 bases and J 4 bases; nucleotides not matched to a gene: 7. The CDR3 spans 15 residues. CDR3 bases: TGTGCCAGCAGTTCTGCGGGGACAGGGGTGTACGAGCAGTACTTC. Translating it yields CASSSAGTGVYEQYF.

This clonotype was seen a few times. The chain is built from TRBV5-1 and TRBJ2-5, with 10 bases that match TRBD2. With 0 bases clipped from V and 4 bases from J, the junction kept 15 bases outside the gene matches. CDR1 SGHRS and CDR2 YFSETQ come from the germline V gene. CDR3 length: 19 amino acids. CDR3 DNA: TGCGCCAGCAGCTTGGATAGCGGGAGGCTGGGGGGCCGACGAGAGACCCAGTACTTC. Its translation: CASSLDSGRLGGRRETQYF.

For the CDR3, the DNA is TGTGCCAGCAGCCAAGGACAAGCCCACAATGAGCAGTTCTTC. Protein: CASSQGQAHNEQFF. The rearrangement links TRBV3-1 to TRBJ2-1; D gene uncertain. The CDR3 is 14 residues long. Germline V lookup: CDR1 LGHDT, CDR2 YNNKEL (reference sequence). Trimming removed 1 base at V and 5 bases at J, with 9 bases between.

The chain carries TRBV28 and TRBJ2-7; D is uncertain. Germline values: CDR1 MDHEN, CDR2 SYDVKM. The CDR3 is made up of 14 amino acids. V was shortened by 1 base and J by 3 bases, with 10 bases between the two germline ends. This CDR3 is CASSLSGRRYEQYF. The CDR3 nucleotides are TGTGCCAGCAGTTTATCGGGCCGACGCTACGAGCAGTACTTC.

This chain connects TRBV6-5 to TRBJ2-3; 11 bases line up with TRBD1. The CDR3 sequence is 19 residues long. The V segment lost 2 bases and the J segment 6 bases; nucleotides outside the gene matches: 16. CDR1 and CDR2 from the germline V gene are MNHEY and SVGAGI. CDR3 residues: CASSYGPPRTGGVSDTQYF. For the CDR3, the DNA is TGTGCCAGCAGTTACGGGCCGCCTCGGACAGGGGGCGTATCGGATACGCAGTATTTT.

The chain employs TRBV7-2 and TRBJ1-3; no reliable D call. Trimming pared 5 bases from V and 0 bases from J, leaving 11 bases between. Germline CDR1 and CDR2: SGHTA and FQGNSA. The length of the CDR3 is 15 residues. This CDR3 is CASSPGPSSGNTIYF. In DNA form, the CDR3 reads TGTGCCAGCAGCCCTGGACCTAGCTCTGGAAACACCATATATTTT.

This clonotype was counted only a few times. This sequence joins TRBV7-2 and TRBJ1-1, with 7 bases lining up with TRBD1. The trim removed 5 bases at V and 6 bases at J, leaving 9 bases unmatched. The CDR3 is 14 amino acids. Per the germline V gene, CDR1 is SGHTA and CDR2 is FQGNSA. CDR3: CASSNQPGGSEAFF. Here the CDR3 DNA reads TGTGCCAGCAGCAACCAACCAGGGGGATCTGAAGCTTTCTTT.

The chain recombines TRBV28 with TRBJ1-5; TRBD1 is a possible D gene (5 bases). V gave up 6 bases and J gave up 9 bases, with 18 bases separating them. CDR1 and CDR2 (germline): MDHEN, SYDVKM. The CDR3 covers 14 residues. The CDR3 nucleotides are TGTGCCAGCAGCTCCGCTGGGGCTCCGGGGCCCCAGCATTTT. Translating it yields CASSSAGAPGPQHF. Complete variable domain (other parts from reference TRBV28 and TRBJ1-5): DVKVTQSSRYLVKRTGEKVFLECVQDMDHENMFWYRQDPGLGLRLIYFSYDVKMKEKGDIPEGYSVSREKKERFSLILESASTNQTSMYLCASSSAGAPGPQHFGDGTRLSIL.

This chain links TRBV12-3 or TRBV12-4 with TRBJ1-1, with 8 positions matching TRBD1. This CDR3 is 14 amino acids long. Unmatched junction bases numbered 5, after V lost 3 bases and J lost 5 bases. The CDR3 sequence: CASSFRGRRTEAFF. In DNA, the CDR3 is TGTGCCAGCAGTTTCAGGGGGCGCCGGACTGAAGCTTTCTTT.

Written as DNA, the CDR3 is TGTGCCTGGAGTGTACTAGTTGCCGGCGGGCCCGGGGAGCTGTTTTTT. As protein: CAWSVLVAGGPGELFF. This chain uses TRBV30 with TRBJ2-2, with a weak D call TRBD2 (5 bases). With 0 bases removed from V and 6 bases from J, the gap between germline ends came to 17 bases. The CDR3 length is 16 residues. CDR1 is GTSNPN and CDR2 is SVGIG in the germline V gene (reference sequence).

This chain uses TRBV10-1 with TRBJ2-2; the D is unclear. The CDR3 is made up of 14 amino acids. Germline-derived CDR1 and CDR2 are WNHNN and SYGVQD (reference sequence). The V gene lost 5 bases and the J gene lost 1 base, with 8 bases spanning the gap. CDR3 loop: CASSPPGNTGELFF. CDR3 DNA sequence: TGCGCCAGCAGTCCTCCGGGGAACACCGGGGAGCTGTTTTTT.

This clonotype was picked up a small number of times. This sequence joins TRBV6-5 and TRBJ2-7, with D tentatively TRBD2 (5 bases). The CDR3 runs to 16 residues. Germline loops: CDR1 MNHEY, CDR2 SVGAGI. V was shortened by 0 bases and J by 4 bases, with 16 bases between the two germline ends. The CDR3 nucleotides are TGTGCCAGCAGTTACTCGAGGACGGGGAGAGCGTACGAGCAGTACTTC. Residues: CASSYSRTGRAYEQYF.

This clonotype was counted a single time. At one boundary the junction diverges from the germline segment, which might be a read error. The chain combines TRBV18 with TRBJ1-1; D uncertain. Germline values: CDR1 KGHSH, CDR2 LQKENI. The CDR3 sequence is 15 residues long. CDR3 protein: CASSPVEPLNTETFF. CDR3 DNA sequence: TGTGCCAGCTCACCGGTCGAGCCTTTGAACACTGAAACTTTCTTT.

This clonotype was seen a handful of times. The J gene is TRBJ2-3, the V gene TRBV6-4, with 9 bases fitting TRBD2. Germline V gives CDR1 MRHNA, CDR2 SNTAGT. This CDR3 region has 14 residues. With V trimmed by 6 bases and J by 4 bases, 5 bases remained unmatched. CDR3 nucleotide sequence: TGTGCCAGCAGCCTAGCGGGATCGCCAGATACGCAGTATTTT. Translated: CASSLAGSPDTQYF.

V is TRBV6-6 and J is TRBJ2-2; maybe TRBD1 (6 bases). The ends were cut back, 2 bases at V and 0 bases at J, with 7 bases in the middle. This CDR3 has 15 amino acids. CDR1 MNHNY and CDR2 SVGAGI come from the germline V gene (reference sequence). The CDR3 sequence is CASSYPGANTGELFF. CDR3 DNA: TGTGCCAGCAGTTACCCAGGGGCGAACACCGGGGAGCTGTTTTTT.

The rearrangement uses TRBV10-3 and TRBJ2-3; possibly TRBD2 for D (6 bases). V gave up 5 bases and J gave up 0 bases, with 15 bases separating them. Germline V lookup: CDR1 ENHRY, CDR2 SYGVKD. This CDR3 has 16 amino acids. CDR3 in amino acids: CAISLTGGTSTDTQYF. The CDR3 region has the DNA TGTGCCATCAGTTTAACAGGCGGGACTAGCACAGATACGCAGTATTTT.

This clonotype has more than one count but fewer than ten. This rearrangement joins TRBV7-9 to TRBJ1-2; D may be TRBD1 (5 bases). Trimming cost V 0 bases and J 4 bases, with 9 bases left between them. This CDR3 spans 14 amino acids. Germline V gene data show CDR1 as SEHNR and CDR2 as FQNEAQ (reference sequence). CDR3 in amino acids: CASSLADTFYGYTF. CDR3 bases: TGTGCCAGCAGCTTAGCGGACACCTTCTATGGCTACACCTTC.

The genes are TRBV12-3 or TRBV12-4 and TRBJ2-1, with 10 bases identical to TRBD2. V lost 1 base, J lost 9 bases, and 6 bases stayed unmatched. CDR3 size: 15 residues. This CDR3 reads CASSLGLAGVFEQFF. The DNA for the CDR3 is TGTGCCAGCAGTTTAGGGCTAGCGGGAGTTTTTGAGCAGTTCTTC.

This clonotype was seen a handful of times. The chain uses TRBV2 and TRBJ1-1; the D gene is possibly TRBD1 (5 bases). V was shortened by 6 bases and J by 4 bases, with 15 bases between the two germline ends. The germline CDR1 and CDR2 sequences are SNHLY and FYNNEI. The CDR3 contains 14 residues. The CDR3 region is CASRKDGGATEAFF. CDR3 nucleotide sequence: TGTGCCAGCAGGAAGGACGGAGGGGCCACTGAAGCTTTCTTT.

This clonotype turned up a few times. This chain joins TRBV19 and TRBJ1-5, with D possibly matching TRBD1 (5 bases). Germline CDR1 LNHDA, CDR2 SQIVND (reference sequence). The V end was cut by 5 bases, the J end by 4 bases, with 9 bases between. The CDR3 length is 13 residues. CDR3 DNA sequence: TGTGCCAGTAGTCTCCGACAGAATCAGCCCCAGCATTTT. Translation gives CASSLRQNQPQHF.